One and the same sample provided the 25 T cell receptor beta chains below, sequenced in a study of shared clonotypes between healthy human individuals. Generated by immunoSEQ multiplex PCR, the TCRdb table keeps only in-frame clones and is missing some. The table records about 730,000 clones, roughly two thirds of them present only once. The material sequenced was memory CD4+ T cells sorted from blood. Specified subset: CD45RA-negative fraction. Every receptor here comes from a woman aged 25-40 years in good health.

The chain combines TRBV28 with TRBJ1-2, with D possibly TRBD1 on 6 matching bases. V gave up 10 bases and J gave up 6 bases, with 24 bases separating them. Germline assignment: CDR1 MDHEN and CDR2 SYDVKM. The CDR3 runs to 15 residues. CDR3 nucleotides: TGTGCCATCCGGAGATTACAGACAGGCGAAAATGGCTACACCTTC. Amino acid sequence: CAIRRLQTGENGYTF.

This chain connects TRBV7-2 to TRBJ2-1, with 9 positions matching TRBD2. The V segment lost 5 bases and the J segment 4 bases; nucleotides outside the gene matches: 15. CDR1 is SGHTA and CDR2 is FQGNSA in the germline V gene. This CDR3 contains 18 residues. The DNA of the CDR3 is TGTGCCAGCAGCGTAAAGACTAGCGGTTCTTCCCATTACAATGAGCAGTTCTTC. This sequence encodes CASSVKTSGSSHYNEQFF.

The rearrangement joins TRBV18 to TRBJ2-2; TRBD2 aligns across 8 bases. The CDR3 has 15 amino acids. The J segment lost 1 base and the V segment lost 5 bases, leaving 3 bases of the junction unmatched. Per germline, CDR1 KGHSH and CDR2 LQKENI. CDR3 nucleotide sequence: TGTGCCAGCTCAAGCGGGAGACTGAACACCGGGGAGCTGTTTTTT. It is translated as CASSSGRLNTGELFF. The complete variable domain, with remaining parts taken from reference TRBV18 and TRBJ2-2, reads NAGVMQNPRHLVRRRGQEARLRCSPMKGHSHVYWYRQLPEEGLKFMVYLQKENIIDESGMPKERFSAEFPKEGPSILRIQQVVRGDSAAYFCASSSGRLNTGELFFGEGSRLTVL.

This clone was counted once. The CDR3 coding sequence is TGTGCCATTAGGGGGGCAGATACGCAGTATTTT. This sequence encodes CAIRGADTQYF. This sequence joins TRBV27 and TRBJ2-3; the D call may be TRBD1 or TRBD2 (6 bases each). CDR1 is MNHEY, CDR2 SMNVEV, per germline (reference sequence). The CDR3 runs to 11 residues. The V end lost 10 bases, the J end lost 4 bases, and 9 bases lay between the germline ends.

In this sample, this clone turned up a few times. V is TRBV28 and J is TRBJ1-1, with a weak D call TRBD1 (5 bases). Deletions cut 3 bases from V and 4 bases from J, with 15 bases between. Germline V gene lookup returns CDR1 MDHEN and CDR2 SYDVKM. The CDR3 loop spans 15 amino acids. In DNA, the CDR3 is TGTGCCAGCAGTTTGGGGGGAGCAGGGACCACTGAAGCTTTCTTT. The encoded protein is CASSLGGAGTTEAFF.

The rearrangement links TRBV19 to TRBJ2-7; 7 bases are shared with TRBD2. With V trimmed by 2 bases and J by 0 bases, 4 bases remained unmatched. The CDR3 covers 15 residues. Per the germline V gene, CDR1 is LNHDA and CDR2 is SQIVND (reference sequence). The CDR3 protein is CASSISGGSSYEQYF. Written as DNA, the CDR3 is TGTGCCAGTAGTATATCGGGCGGGAGCTCCTACGAGCAGTACTTC.

V gene TRBV9 combines with J gene TRBJ1-2; possibly TRBD1 for D (5 bases). The V end was cut by 3 bases, the J end by 2 bases, with 14 bases between. Germline values: CDR1 SGDLS, CDR2 YYNGEE. The CDR3 contains 15 residues. The CDR3 protein is CASSADPQGNYGYTF. The CDR3 nucleotides read TGTGCCAGCAGCGCCGATCCCCAGGGAAACTATGGCTACACCTTC.

Regarding this clone: Its ends do not fully match the called genes, so a read error is possible. The chain links TRBV27 to TRBJ2-2; D is perhaps TRBD1 (7 bases). From germline, CDR1 is MNHEY and CDR2 SMNVEV (reference sequence). The CDR3 extends over 15 amino acids. As DNA, the CDR3 is TGTGCCAGCAGGATCAGGGGGGCGAACTCCGGGGAGCTGTTTTTT. This codes for CASRIRGANSGELFF.

This clone occurred a few times. The chain is built from TRBV6-5 and TRBJ2-1, with a weak D call TRBD2 (5 bases). CDR1 is MNHEY and CDR2 is SVGAGI in the germline V gene. Trimming shortened V by 4 bases and J by 0 bases, and 10 bases separated the two germline ends. The CDR3 sequence is 15 residues long. Written as DNA, the CDR3 is TGTGCCAGCAGTTCCATGGACTTCTCCTACAATGAGCAGTTCTTC. Translation: CASSSMDFSYNEQFF.

The chain has TRBV2 and TRBJ2-4, with 8 bases aligning to TRBD2. Trimming at V came to 5 bases and at J to 5 bases, leaving 5 bases not matched to a gene. Germline CDR1 is SNHLY and CDR2 is FYNNEI. The CDR3 runs 14 residues. The DNA of the CDR3 is TGTGCCAGCAGTCGGGGGGGTGAGGAAAACATTCAGTACTTC. Protein sequence: CASSRGGEENIQYF.

The CDR3 DNA reads as TGTGCCAGCTCAGAGGTGCAGGGTCGAGGGGTGAGGACTGAAGCTTTCTTT. This sequence encodes CASSEVQGRGVRTEAFF. J is TRBJ1-1 and V is TRBV18; tentative D call: TRBD1 (5 bases). The CDR3 consists of 17 residues. The ends were cut back, 5 bases at V and 5 bases at J, with 24 bases in the middle. In germline, CDR1 is KGHSH, CDR2 LQKENI. The variable domain in full, with the rest retrieved from reference TRBV18 and TRBJ1-1, is NAGVMQNPRHLVRRRGQEARLRCSPMKGHSHVYWYRQLPEEGLKFMVYLQKENIIDESGMPKERFSAEFPKEGPSILRIQQVVRGDSAAYFCASSEVQGRGVRTEAFFGQGTRLTVV.

Here the CDR3 reads CASSFLSDEQYF. The CDR3 bases are TGTGCCAGCAGCTTCCTTAGCGACGAGCAGTACTTC. The J gene is TRBJ2-7, the V gene TRBV11-1, with D perhaps matching TRBD2 (5 bases). Germline values: CDR1 SGHAT, CDR2 FQDESV (reference sequence). Trimming cost V 3 bases and J 5 bases, with 8 bases left between them. There are 12 residues in the CDR3.

The chain recombines TRBV2 with TRBJ2-3, with no clear D. Per germline, CDR1 SNHLY and CDR2 FYNNEI. V dropped 3 bases and J dropped 4 bases, with 14 bases sitting between them. This CDR3 has 15 amino acids. The CDR3 region is CASSDGPQIADTQYF. The CDR3 DNA reads TGTGCCAGCAGTGATGGACCGCAGATTGCAGATACGCAGTATTTT.

This rearrangement joins TRBV7-6 to TRBJ1-1; D is unresolved. Trimming removed 5 bases from V and 0 bases from J, with 13 bases in between. Per germline, CDR1 SGHVS and CDR2 FNYEAQ. The CDR3 is made up of 15 amino acids. In DNA, the CDR3 is TGTGCCAGCAGCATGGGGTCCGTGATGAACACTGAAGCTTTCTTT. As protein: CASSMGSVMNTEAFF.

The chain links TRBV23-1 to TRBJ2-1, with TRBD2 matching over 9 bases. TRBV23-1 belongs to the ORF category, with a function that is uncertain. Trimming cost V 4 bases and J 6 bases; bases outside gene matches: 13. The CDR3 sequence is 17 residues long. CDR3 in amino acids: CASSLRKAGGPFNEQFF. The CDR3 region has the DNA TGCGCCAGCAGTCTTAGAAAGGCGGGAGGGCCCTTCAATGAGCAGTTCTTC.

This rearrangement joins TRBV18 to TRBJ2-7; possible D gene TRBD1, 6 bases. The CDR3 is 13 residues long. From germline, CDR1 is KGHSH and CDR2 LQKENI. V was clipped by 4 bases and J by 2 bases, with 9 bases between them. The CDR3 DNA reads TGTGCCAGCTCACGTGACAGGACCTACGAGCAGTACTTC. Translation gives CASSRDRTYEQYF.

The chain recombines TRBV6-1 with TRBJ2-1; 11 bases agree with TRBD2. With V trimmed by 4 bases and J by 3 bases, 5 bases remained unmatched. The germline V gene encodes CDR1 MNHNS and CDR2 SASEGT. CDR3 length equals 16 residues. CDR3 amino acids: CASSAGTSGIYNEQFF. CDR3 in DNA: TGTGCCAGCAGTGCAGGGACTAGCGGTATCTACAATGAGCAGTTCTTC.

V gene TRBV14 combines with J gene TRBJ2-5; 10 nucleotides agree with TRBD2. The CDR3 consists of 17 residues. CDR1 is SGHDN and CDR2 is FVKESK in the germline V gene. V lost 1 base, J lost 5 bases, and 10 bases stayed unmatched. The CDR3 protein is CASSQGIGLAGAETQYF. The CDR3 DNA is TGTGCCAGCAGCCAAGGGATCGGGCTAGCGGGAGCGGAGACCCAGTACTTC.

This chain uses TRBV7-6 with TRBJ2-1; 7 bases align to TRBD1. The J segment lost 14 bases and the V segment lost 0 bases, leaving 10 bases of the junction unmatched. Germline V gene data show CDR1 as SGHVS and CDR2 as FNYEAQ. The CDR3 is 14 residues long. The CDR3 DNA is TGTGCCAGCAGCTTAGCGCCTGATCAAGGGGGCAAGTTCTTC. This gives the protein CASSLAPDQGGKFF. Based on the CDR3 plus reference TRBV7-6 and TRBJ2-1, the full variable domain is GAGVSQSPRYKVTKRGQDVALRCDPISGHVSLYWYRQALGQGPEFLTYFNYEAQQDKSGLPNDRFSAERPEGSISTLTIQRTEQRDSAMYRCASSLAPDQGGKFFGPGTRLTVL.

J is TRBJ1-1 and V is TRBV5-1; 7 nucleotides match TRBD1. The CDR3 length is 13 residues. V was clipped by 2 bases and J by 3 bases; unmatched bases: 1. Germline CDR1 and CDR2: SGHRS and YFSETQ. CDR3 nucleotide sequence: TGCGCCAGCAGCTTCGGGACAGACACTGAAGCTTTCTTT. Its translation: CASSFGTDTEAFF.

This clone showed up just a few times. In DNA form, the CDR3 reads TGTGCCAGCAGTCCGACTAGTTTGGAGACCCAGTACTTC. This gives the protein CASSPTSLETQYF. The J gene is TRBJ2-5, the V gene TRBV28; a possible D gene is TRBD2 (6 bases). The CDR3 has 13 amino acids. V lost 5 bases, J lost 5 bases, and 12 bases lay in between. Looked up from germline, CDR1 is MDHEN and CDR2 is SYDVKM.

The chain combines TRBV11-3 with TRBJ2-1; 7 nucleotides match TRBD2. There are 14 residues in the CDR3. J was trimmed by 4 bases and V by 5 bases; bases with no gene match: 5. Germline lookup yields CDR1 SGHNT and CDR2 YENEEA. CDR3 in amino acids: CASSVSGSYNEQFF. DNA of the CDR3: TGTGCCAGCAGCGTTAGCGGGTCATACAATGAGCAGTTCTTC.

CDR3 loop: CASSRKGSNTEAFF. Here the CDR3 DNA reads TGTGCCAGTAGTAGGAAAGGATCCAACACTGAAGCTTTCTTT. This chain connects TRBV19 to TRBJ1-1; the D is unclear. The V end was cut by 4 bases, the J end by 2 bases, with 11 bases between. Germline CDR1 and CDR2: LNHDA and SQIVND (reference sequence). The CDR3 runs 14 residues.

This clone was counted between two and nine times. The chain is built from TRBV4-1 and TRBJ1-4; the D gene is possibly TRBD1 (5 bases). The V and J ends lost 0 bases and 12 bases respectively, with 20 bases between them. The CDR3 sequence is 16 residues long. Looked up from germline, CDR1 is MGHRA and CDR2 is YSYEKL. The CDR3 DNA follows: TGCGCCAGCAGCCAAGAGGTATTGGGGGAGAATTGGGAACTGTTTTTT. Translating gives CASSQEVLGENWELFF.

There are a few counts of this clone. The gene calls are TRBV5-4 and TRBJ1-2, with D tentatively TRBD1 (6 bases). Germline V CDR1 and CDR2: SGHNT, YYREEE (reference sequence). CDR3 length: 16 amino acids. V lost 5 bases to trimming and J lost 2 bases, with 19 bases between them. CDR3 nucleotide sequence: TGTGCCAGCAGGCGAAGGTCGGCAGGGGTAAACTATGGCTACACCTTC. Translating it yields CASRRRSAGVNYGYTF.